The next 18 T cell receptor beta chains were all read from a single sample in a study of blood T cell repertoires in COVID-19. The method was immunoSEQ multiplex PCR; TCRdb's version includes in-frame clones alone and lacks a portion of them. The sample carries 150,000 to 200,000 clones, 70% to 90% recorded once. Sequenced input: peripheral blood. The receptors come from a woman aged 70-85 years with acute or convalescent COVID-19.

Here the CDR3 DNA reads TGTGCCAGTAGTAGGGGACAGTTCTATGGCTACACCTTC. Protein: CASSRGQFYGYTF. This sequence joins TRBV19 and TRBJ1-2; 7 bases are shared with TRBD1. The germline CDR1 and CDR2 sequences are LNHDA and SQIVND (reference sequence). The J segment lost 4 bases and the V segment lost 4 bases, leaving 3 bases of the junction unmatched. This CDR3 has 13 amino acids. The variable domain in full, completed from reference TRBV19 and TRBJ1-2, reads DGGITQSPKYLFRKEGQNVTLSCEQNLNHDAMYWYRQDPGQGLRLIYYSQIVNDFQKGDIAEGYSVSREKKESFPLTVTSAQKNPTAFYLCASSRGQFYGYTFGSGTRLTVV.

This sequence joins TRBV6-6 and TRBJ1-6; 8 bases agree with TRBD1. The CDR3 length is 14 residues. V gave up 6 bases and J gave up 7 bases; unmatched junction bases: 5. Germline V lookup: CDR1 MNHNY, CDR2 SVGAGI (reference sequence). The CDR3 region has the DNA TGTGCCAGCAGCCCGACAGGGGACAATTCACCCCTCCACTTT. This encodes CASSPTGDNSPLHF.

This sequence joins TRBV7-2 and TRBJ2-7; D possibly corresponds to TRBD2 (6 bases). V shed 4 bases and J shed 1 base, with 14 bases lying between them. This CDR3 has 15 amino acids. Germline V CDR1 and CDR2: SGHTA, FQGNSA. The CDR3 nucleotides read TGTGCCAGCAGCTCTCGTCCGGGACTGTCCTACGAGCAGTACTTC. It is translated as CASSSRPGLSYEQYF.

Here the CDR3 DNA reads TGTGCCAGCAGCGCTACAAAAGCGGGAGGGCCGTACAATGAGCAGTTCTTC. Its translation: CASSATKAGGPYNEQFF. V usage is TRBV9 and J usage is TRBJ2-1, with TRBD2 matching over 10 bases. Germline CDR1 SGDLS, CDR2 YYNGEE. Trimming took 3 bases from V and 4 from J; bases not matched to a gene: 10. This CDR3 comprises 17 residues.

The CDR3 sequence is CASSQDGGGRTEAFF. The CDR3 nucleotides are TGCGCCAGCAGCCAAGATGGGGGGGGTAGGACTGAAGCTTTCTTT. This chain joins TRBV4-1 and TRBJ1-1; the D gene is possibly TRBD1 (5 bases). This CDR3 spans 15 amino acids. Germline V gives CDR1 MGHRA, CDR2 YSYEKL. V was clipped by 0 bases and J by 5 bases, with 13 bases between them.

This rearrangement joins TRBV6-1 to TRBJ2-1; 14 bases agree with TRBD2. Germline V lookup: CDR1 MNHNS, CDR2 SASEGT. The CDR3 covers 16 residues. Unmatched junction bases numbered 10, after V lost 8 bases and J lost 7 bases. The DNA for the CDR3 is TGTGCCAGCGGTGCCGGCGGGACTAGCGGGAGAAATGAGCAGTTCTTC. Translated: CASGAGGTSGRNEQFF.

This chain joins TRBV7-6 and TRBJ2-1; TRBD1 matches 7 bases. V lost 2 bases and J lost 5; bases outside the gene matches: 18. The CDR3 totals 19 residues. The germline V gene has CDR1 SGHVS and CDR2 FNYEAQ. The CDR3 loop is CASSLRGKNTGVWNNEQFF. In DNA, the CDR3 is TGTGCCAGCAGCTTAAGGGGAAAAAACACAGGGGTTTGGAACAATGAGCAGTTCTTC.

The chain combines TRBV6-6 with TRBJ1-2; 10 nucleotides match TRBD1. Germline CDR1 and CDR2: MNHNY and SVGAGI (reference sequence). The CDR3 is 14 amino acids. V lost 5 bases to trimming and J lost 5 bases; unmatched junction nucleotides: 5. CDR3 loop: CASSDGTGVYGYTF. In DNA form, the CDR3 reads TGTGCCAGCAGTGACGGGACAGGGGTTTATGGCTACACCTTC.

The V call is TRBV5-6, the J call TRBJ1-5; D is perhaps TRBD1 (6 bases). Per the germline V gene, CDR1 is SGHDT and CDR2 is YYEEEE. The CDR3 consists of 18 residues. Deletions cut 0 bases from V and 0 bases from J, with 16 bases between. The CDR3 bases are TGTGCCAGCAGCTTGGAGGGGACATCCCCGTATAGCAATCAGCCCCAGCATTTT. Translating gives CASSLEGTSPYSNQPQHF.

J is TRBJ2-1 and V is TRBV6-2 or TRBV6-3, with TRBD2 matching over 8 bases. The CDR3 is 17 residues long. The germline CDR1 and CDR2 sequences are MNHEY and SVGEGT. The ends lost 4 bases at V and 4 bases at J; junction bases unmatched: 12. CDR3 DNA sequence: TGTGCCAGCAGTTCCAATATGCGTATAGCGGGGTACAATGAGCAGTTCTTC. Translated, it gives CASSSNMRIAGYNEQFF.

The rearrangement uses TRBV28 and TRBJ1-4, with 7 bases fitting TRBD1. Unmatched junction bases numbered 4, after V lost 9 bases and J lost 3 bases. Germline-derived CDR1 and CDR2 are MDHEN and SYDVKM. The CDR3 length is 13 residues. The CDR3 DNA reads as TGTGCCAGTGGGGACAGACCTAATGAAAAACTGTTTTTT. Amino acids: CASGDRPNEKLFF.

The V call is TRBV5-4, the J call TRBJ2-5; TRBD2 matches at 9 bases. Germline CDR1 SGHNT, CDR2 YYREEE (reference sequence). The J segment lost 5 bases and the V segment lost 0 bases, leaving 8 bases of the junction unmatched. CDR3 length: 16 residues. CDR3 DNA: TGTGCCAGCAGCTTGGGTGCGGGGGGGCTCGGGGAGACCCAGTACTTC. As protein: CASSLGAGGLGETQYF.

This clone was found a few times. The J gene is TRBJ1-5, the V gene TRBV7-2; 11 bases line up with TRBD1. With V trimmed by 0 bases and J by 5 bases, 9 bases remained unmatched. Germline V lookup: CDR1 SGHTA, CDR2 FQGNSA. CDR3 size: 18 residues. The CDR3 spells CASSLAGTGTGGYQPQHF. CDR3 bases: TGTGCCAGCAGCTTAGCGGGGACCGGGACAGGGGGGTATCAGCCCCAGCATTTT. The complete variable domain, with remaining parts taken from reference TRBV7-2 and TRBJ1-5, reads GAGVSQSPSNKVTEKGKDVELRCDPISGHTALYWYRQSLGQGLEFLIYFQGNSAPDKSGLPSDRFSAERTGGSVSTLTIQRTQQEDSAVYLCASSLAGTGTGGYQPQHFGDGTRLSIL.

This chain joins TRBV20-1 and TRBJ1-4; D ambiguous. The germline V gene has CDR1 DFQATT and CDR2 SNEGSKA (reference sequence). The length of the CDR3 is 12 residues. Trimming shortened V by 3 bases and J by 6 bases, and 8 bases separated the two germline ends. CDR3 nucleotides: TGCAGTGCTAGTGGCGGCCATGAAAAACTGTTTTTT. Translating gives CSASGGHEKLFF.

The chain employs TRBV9 and TRBJ2-3; D not certain. V lost 3 bases to trimming and J lost 0 bases, with 8 bases between them. The CDR3 runs to 14 residues. Per germline, CDR1 SGDLS and CDR2 YYNGEE. The CDR3 DNA follows: TGTGCCAGCAGCGAAACACCCAGCACAGATACGCAGTATTTT. Amino acids: CASSETPSTDTQYF.

The chain is built from TRBV10-2 and TRBJ1-1; D possibly corresponds to TRBD1 (5 bases). Germline assignment: CDR1 WSHSY and CDR2 SAAADI. This CDR3 has 11 residues. With 5 bases removed from V and 6 bases from J, the gap between germline ends came to 7 bases. DNA of the CDR3: TGCGCCAGCAGTCAGGGCGCTGAAGCTTTCTTT. Translated, it gives CASSQGAEAFF.

The rearrangement uses TRBV9 and TRBJ2-7; the D gene is possibly TRBD2 (6 bases). Trimming shortened V by 2 bases and J by 1 base, and 7 bases separated the two germline ends. Per germline, CDR1 SGDLS and CDR2 YYNGEE. CDR3 size: 13 residues. CDR3 residues: CASSVGGSYEQYF. The CDR3 DNA sequence: TGTGCCAGCAGCGTTGGAGGGTCCTACGAGCAGTACTTC.

This chain connects TRBV6-5 to TRBJ1-1; D is perhaps TRBD1 (5 bases). Deletions cut 7 bases from V and 4 bases from J, with 13 bases between. CDR3 size: 13 residues. Germline lookup yields CDR1 MNHEY and CDR2 SVGAGI. The CDR3 bases are TGTGCCAGCATTGCGCCGGGGGGCACTGAAGCTTTCTTT. Its translation is CASIAPGGTEAFF.